What follows are 23 T cell receptor beta chains derived from one specimen sequenced in a study of control samples from healthy donors and cancer patients. The table came from immunoSEQ multiplex PCR; TCRdb's copy has only in-frame clones and leaves some out. The table shows tens of thousands of clones, with roughly 83% occurring only once. Sample: PBMCs. The receptor set was obtained from a man in his 70s with lung cancer.

The V and J genes are TRBV7-3 and TRBJ2-7; D is unresolved. V was cut by 4 bases and J by 2 bases, with 9 bases left in between. CDR3 length: 13 amino acids. Germline CDR1 reads SGHTA; CDR2 reads FQGTGA. The CDR3 DNA sequence: TGTGCCAGCAGCTCCAACCAGGCCTACGAGCAGTACTTC. It translates to CASSSNQAYEQYF.

The chain joins TRBV7-3 to TRBJ2-1, with a possible D match to TRBD2 (5 bases). Germline lookup yields CDR1 SGHTA and CDR2 FQGTGA. CDR3 length: 13 residues. V was cut by 1 base and J by 8 bases, with 9 bases left in between. DNA for the CDR3: TGTGCCAGCAGCTTAAGCGGGCACGATGAGCAGTTCTTC. Its protein is CASSLSGHDEQFF.

The chain carries TRBV6-4 and TRBJ1-5; tentative D call: TRBD1 (5 bases). CDR3 size: 13 residues. Per germline, CDR1 MRHNA and CDR2 SNTAGT. Between the trimmed V and J ends, which lost 4 bases and 7 bases, there was a span of 11 bases. CDR3 DNA: TGTGCCAGCAGTGGAGGGGCGGGGCAGCCCCAGCATTTT. Translated: CASSGGAGQPQHF.

The chain uses TRBV29-1 and TRBJ2-7; D remains ambiguous. The CDR3 length is 12 residues. The V end lost 3 bases, the J end lost 6 bases, and 12 bases lay between the germline ends. Germline CDR1 and CDR2: SQVTM and ANQGSEA. The DNA for the CDR3 is TGCAGCGTTGAGGCTGCGTATGGCGAGCAGTACTTC. Protein sequence: CSVEAAYGEQYF.

The DNA of the CDR3 is TGTGCCAGCAGCGCCCGACAGGGAGGGGATGAAAAACTGTTTTTT. Its protein is CASSARQGGDEKLFF. The chain has TRBV21-1 and TRBJ1-4. TRBV21-1 is shown as a pseudogene. The CDR3 has 15 residues.

This clone was found a few times. V and J are TRBV18 and TRBJ1-6; D possibly corresponds to TRBD1 (6 bases). Deletions cut 3 bases from V and 9 bases from J, with 24 bases between. Germline CDR1 KGHSH, CDR2 LQKENI. The CDR3 is made up of 18 amino acids. The CDR3 DNA reads TGTGCCAGCTCACCCCCCCCCGGGGGGCGCGAGGTGGGTTCACCCCTCCACTTT. Its protein product is CASSPPPGGREVGSPLHF. Full variable domain (remainder filled in from reference TRBV18 and TRBJ1-6): NAGVMQNPRHLVRRRGQEARLRCSPMKGHSHVYWYRQLPEEGLKFMVYLQKENIIDESGMPKERFSAEFPKEGPSILRIQQVVRGDSAAYFCASSPPPGGREVGSPLHFGNGTRLTVT.

This sequence joins TRBV2 and TRBJ2-3, with D possibly TRBD2 on 5 matching bases. The germline V gene encodes CDR1 SNHLY and CDR2 FYNNEI. The CDR3 contains 14 residues. V gave up 6 bases and J gave up 2 bases, with 12 bases separating them. CDR3 sequence: CASSPLVNTDTQYF. The CDR3 DNA reads TGTGCCAGCAGCCCACTAGTTAACACAGATACGCAGTATTTT. The whole variable domain, remainder taken from reference TRBV2 and TRBJ2-3, is EPEVTQTPSHQVTQMGQEVILRCVPISNHLYFYWYRQILGQKVEFLVSFYNNEISEKSEIFDDQFSVERPDGSNFTLKIRSTKLEDSAMYFCASSPLVNTDTQYFGPGTRLTVL.

The V gene is TRBV7-9, the J gene TRBJ2-3; D might be TRBD1 (5 bases). Trimming cost V 5 bases and J 2 bases, with 11 bases left between them. This CDR3 comprises 14 residues. In germline, CDR1 is SEHNR, CDR2 FQNEAQ (reference sequence). The CDR3 DNA follows: TGTGCCAGCAGCGCCGTGGGGCCCACAGATACGCAGTATTTT. Translation gives CASSAVGPTDTQYF. Together with reference TRBV7-9 and TRBJ2-3, the CDR3 gives the full variable domain: DTGVSQNPRHKITKRGQNVTFRCDPISEHNRLYWYRQTLGQGPEFLTYFQNEAQLEKSRLLSDRFSAERPKGSFSTLEIQRTEQGDSAMYLCASSAVGPTDTQYFGPGTRLTVL.

This chain joins TRBV20-1 and TRBJ2-5; TRBD2 aligns across 10 bases. The germline CDR1 and CDR2 sequences are DFQATT and SNEGSKA (reference sequence). V trimming: 3 bases; J trimming: 1 base; junction bases outside the gene matches: 8. The length of the CDR3 is 16 residues. The CDR3 DNA reads as TGCAGTGCTAGTGCCTTACTAGCGGGGTCCCAAGAGACCCAGTACTTC. Amino acid sequence: CSASALLAGSQETQYF.

V is TRBV24-1 and J is TRBJ1-2; tentative D call: TRBD1 (5 bases). Germline V gene data show CDR1 as KGHDR and CDR2 as SFDVKD. Trimming took off 4 bases at V and 8 bases at J, with 22 bases between the two ends. The CDR3 is made up of 16 amino acids. The CDR3 loop reads CATSDHSQGWMDGYTF. The CDR3 DNA is TGTGCCACCAGTGACCACTCGCAGGGTTGGATGGACGGCTACACCTTC.

The gene calls are TRBV15 and TRBJ1-2; D perhaps matches TRBD1 (5 bases). This CDR3 is 12 amino acids long. Germline values: CDR1 LNHNV, CDR2 YYDKDF (reference sequence). V was shortened by 0 bases and J by 8 bases, with 7 bases between the two germline ends. The CDR3 reads CATSREQDGYTF. DNA for the CDR3: TGTGCCACCAGCAGAGAACAGGACGGCTACACCTTC. Complete variable domain (other parts from reference TRBV15 and TRBJ1-2): DAMVIQNPRYQVTQFGKPVTLSCSQTLNHNVMYWYQQKSSQAPKLLFHYYDKDFNNEADTPDNFQSRRPNTSFCFLDIRSPGLGDTAMYLCATSREQDGYTFGSGTRLTVV.

The genes are TRBV30 and TRBJ1-3, with 8 bases fitting TRBD1. Germline V gene sequence: CDR1 GTSNPN, CDR2 SVGIG (reference sequence). V trimming: 8 bases; J trimming: 0 bases; junction bases outside the gene matches: 3. This CDR3 region has 13 residues. CDR3 in amino acids: CAGQGNSGNTIYF. CDR3 DNA sequence: TGTGCCGGACAGGGCAACTCTGGAAACACCATATATTTT. Combining the CDR3 with reference TRBV30 and TRBJ1-3 gives the whole variable domain SQTIHQWPATLVQPVGSPLSLECTVEGTSNPNLYWYRQAAGRGLQLLFYSVGIGQISSEVPQNLSASRPQDRQFILSSKKLLLSDSGFYLCAGQGNSGNTIYFGEGSWLTVV.

The rearrangement links TRBV3-1 (or the pseudogene TRBV3-2) to TRBJ1-1; D call uncertain. In germline, CDR1 is LGHDT, CDR2 YNNKEL (reference sequence). CDR3 length equals 16 residues. Between the trimmed V and J ends, which lost 4 bases and 0 bases, there was a span of 15 bases. CDR3 bases: TGTGCCAGCAGCCCTTATGGTAAAGGCTTGAACACTGAAGCTTTCTTT. Protein: CASSPYGKGLNTEAFF.

This chain joins TRBV7-3 and TRBJ1-1; 7 bases map to TRBD1. The germline V gene encodes CDR1 SGHTA and CDR2 FQGTGA. The V gene end was trimmed by 1 base and the J gene end by 4 bases; junction bases not matched to a gene: 6. This CDR3 comprises 15 residues. The CDR3 bases are TGTGCCAGCAGCTTAATGCAGGGGGTAGGCACTGAAGCTTTCTTT. It translates to CASSLMQGVGTEAFF.

The V call is TRBV30, the J call TRBJ1-2; 7 bases are shared with TRBD1. There are 14 residues in the CDR3. Germline V lookup: CDR1 GTSNPN, CDR2 SVGIG (reference sequence). The trim removed 6 bases at V and 8 bases at J, leaving 15 bases unmatched. CDR3 region: CACQLRGREYGYTF. As DNA, the CDR3 is TGTGCCTGCCAACTGAGGGGGCGCGAGTACGGCTACACCTTC.

The chain carries TRBV7-3 and TRBJ1-2; D gene unclear. This CDR3 has 13 amino acids. Between the trimmed V and J ends, which lost 4 bases and 1 base, there was a span of 7 bases. Germline V gives CDR1 SGHTA, CDR2 FQGTGA. The CDR3 here is CASSSGNNYGYTF. CDR3 bases: TGTGCCAGCAGCTCCGGGAATAACTATGGCTACACCTTC. Supplemented by reference TRBV7-3 and TRBJ1-2, the full variable domain reads GAGVSQTPSNKVTEKGKYVELRCDPISGHTALYWYRQSLGQGPEFLIYFQGTGAADDSGLPNDRFFAVRPEGSVSTLKIQRTERGDSAVYLCASSSGNNYGYTFGSGTRLTVV.

This clone showed up just a few times. The J gene is TRBJ1-6, the V gene TRBV9; unclear D gene. Trimming stripped 3 bases from V and 9 bases from J, with 16 bases between. Looked up from germline, CDR1 is SGDLS and CDR2 is YYNGEE. The CDR3 runs to 15 residues. CDR3 nucleotide sequence: TGTGCCAGCAGCGCGAAATGGGGATCGGGTTCACCCCTCCACTTT. Its protein product is CASSAKWGSGSPLHF.

This clone was recorded once. The V gene is TRBV7-9, the J gene TRBJ1-4; D gene unclear. Trimming removed 3 bases from V and 8 bases from J, with 19 bases in between. This CDR3 is built from 16 residues. CDR1 SEHNR and CDR2 FQNEAQ come from the germline V gene (reference sequence). The CDR3 region has the DNA TGTGCCAGCAGCTTGAGAGTAGTGACGGGCCGCGAAAAACTGTTTTTT. This codes for CASSLRVVTGREKLFF. Based on the CDR3 plus reference TRBV7-9 and TRBJ1-4, the full variable domain is DTGVSQNPRHKITKRGQNVTFRCDPISEHNRLYWYRQTLGQGPEFLTYFQNEAQLEKSRLLSDRFSAERPKGSFSTLEIQRTEQGDSAMYLCASSLRVVTGREKLFFGSGTQLSVL.

CDR3 sequence: CASSLSPGAYGYTF. CDR3 nucleotide sequence: TGCGCCAGCAGCTTATCCCCCGGGGCGTATGGCTACACCTTC. The chain couples TRBV5-1 to TRBJ1-2; D possibly corresponds to TRBD1 (5 bases). V was clipped by 2 bases and J by 5 bases, with 13 bases between them. This CDR3 spans 14 amino acids. Germline V CDR1 and CDR2: SGHRS, YFSETQ.

V gene TRBV11-2 combines with J gene TRBJ2-4, with D unclear. Per the germline V gene, CDR1 is SGHAT and CDR2 is FQNNGV. The CDR3 is 17 amino acids. Trimming stripped 1 base from V and 0 bases from J, with 13 bases between. The CDR3 sequence is CASSLVSSVLAKNIQYF. CDR3 nucleotides: TGTGCCAGCAGCTTAGTCTCGTCAGTCCTAGCCAAAAACATTCAGTACTTC.

This chain connects TRBV5-1 to TRBJ2-5; TRBD2 is a possible D gene (5 bases). V gave up 4 bases and J gave up 2 bases, with 15 bases separating them. Germline-derived CDR1 and CDR2 are SGHRS and YFSETQ. The CDR3 has 15 amino acids. DNA for the CDR3: TGCGCCAGCAGCCAGGACGGGGAGCATCAAGAGACCCAGTACTTC. Translating it yields CASSQDGEHQETQYF. The full variable domain, rest sourced from reference TRBV5-1 and TRBJ2-5, is KAGVTQTPRYLIKTRGQQVTLSCSPISGHRSVSWYQQTPGQGLQFLFEYFSETQRNKGNFPGRFSGRQFSNSRSEMNVSTLELGDSALYLCASSQDGEHQETQYFGPGTRLLVL.

The V and J genes are TRBV6-5 and TRBJ2-7; D perhaps matches TRBD1 (5 bases). Per the germline V gene, CDR1 is MNHEY and CDR2 is SVGAGI. V lost 6 bases and J lost 6, with 21 bases in between. This CDR3 contains 15 residues. The CDR3 sequence is CASRPHPLRGGEQYF. DNA of the CDR3: TGTGCCAGCAGACCACATCCGCTAAGGGGTGGCGAGCAGTACTTC.

The V call is TRBV5-4, the J call TRBJ1-2, with D uncertain. The CDR3 runs to 14 residues. V dropped 2 bases and J dropped 2 bases, with 10 bases sitting between them. The germline CDR1 and CDR2 sequences are SGHNT and YYREEE (reference sequence). The CDR3 loop reads CASSFPGGNYGYTF. The CDR3 DNA reads TGTGCCAGCAGCTTCCCCGGCGGGAACTATGGCTACACCTTC.